One sample yielded the 8 T cell receptor beta chains listed below, sequenced in a study of OX40 agonist ivuxolimab in advanced cancers. TCRdb's table, derived via immunoSEQ multiplex PCR, lists solely in-frame clones and lacks some. The table shows about 92,000 clones, with 70% to 85% occurring only once. This material consisted of CD4+ or CD8+ T cells sorted from blood, taken in a trial of the OX40 agonist ivuxolimab. These TCRs come from an adult with an advanced solid tumor such as melanoma, head and neck, liver or kidney cancer.

This rearrangement joins TRBV5-1 to TRBJ1-4, with D maybe TRBD1 (6 bases). Trimming cost V 4 bases and J 3 bases, with 13 bases left between them. The CDR3 is 15 amino acids. Germline CDR1 SGHRS, CDR2 YFSETQ. CDR3 DNA sequence: TGCGCCAGCAGCCTAACAGGGTCTGCTAATGAAAAACTGTTTTTT. This sequence encodes CASSLTGSANEKLFF.

V is TRBV7-9 and J is TRBJ2-5; D perhaps matches TRBD1 (6 bases). V lost 9 bases, J lost 5 bases, and 13 bases lay in between. The CDR3 is made up of 12 amino acids. CDR1 SEHNR and CDR2 FQNEAQ come from the germline V gene (reference sequence). CDR3 in amino acids: CASRGRGETQYF. In nucleotides, the CDR3 is TGTGCCAGTCGGGGCAGGGGTGAGACCCAGTACTTC.

The CDR3 sequence is CAWSQGDSGNTIYF. The CDR3 DNA follows: TGTGCCTGGAGTCAGGGAGACTCTGGAAACACCATATATTTT. The V gene is TRBV30, the J gene TRBJ1-3; tentative D call: TRBD1 (5 bases). The CDR3 spans 14 residues. Germline CDR1 is GTSNPN and CDR2 is SVGIG (reference sequence). Trimming removed 2 bases at V and 0 bases at J, with 8 bases between.

The chain uses TRBV15 and TRBJ1-2; D call uncertain. Germline loops: CDR1 LNHNV, CDR2 YYDKDF (reference sequence). V gave up 5 bases and J gave up 3 bases, with 16 bases separating them. The CDR3 spans 15 residues. CDR3 region: CATSWGKGTDYGYTF. The DNA for the CDR3 is TGTGCCACCAGCTGGGGTAAGGGTACGGACTATGGCTACACCTTC.

This chain joins TRBV5-1 and TRBJ2-2; unclear D gene. The CDR3 is made up of 13 amino acids. Trimming cost V 7 bases and J 6 bases, with 13 bases left between them. Germline assignment: CDR1 SGHRS and CDR2 YFSETQ. In nucleotides, the CDR3 is TGCGCCAGCGCGGCCCGAGACCCCGGGGAGCTGTTTTTT. It is translated as CASAARDPGELFF.

J is TRBJ2-2 and V is TRBV12-5; TRBD2 is a possible D gene (6 bases). Germline V lookup: CDR1 LGHNT, CDR2 FRNRAP. V shed 6 bases and J shed 5 bases, with 19 bases lying between them. The CDR3 is 16 amino acids. CDR3 protein: CASGPPATSSTGELFF. In DNA, the CDR3 is TGTGCTAGTGGGCCCCCCGCCACTAGCAGTACCGGGGAGCTGTTTTTT.

The chain couples TRBV5-8 to TRBJ1-1; 7 nucleotides match TRBD1. The V gene's germline CDR1 is SGHTS and CDR2 YDEGEE. V lost 4 bases to trimming and J lost 0 bases; unmatched junction nucleotides: 18. CDR3 size: 19 residues. The CDR3 sequence is CASSLGQATVLRLNTEAFF. The DNA of the CDR3 is TGTGCCAGCAGCCTCGGACAGGCTACGGTCCTCCGTTTGAACACTGAAGCTTTCTTT.

The chain combines TRBV5-4 with TRBJ2-7; D not certain. V was cut by 0 bases and J by 5 bases, with 12 bases left in between. CDR3 length: 14 residues. Germline loops: CDR1 SGHNT, CDR2 YYREEE (reference sequence). CDR3 region: CASSLEGSPHEQYF. The DNA of the CDR3 is TGTGCCAGCAGCTTGGAAGGGTCCCCCCACGAGCAGTACTTC.